This entry is about one T cell receptor beta chain. Its antigen is not identified. Looked up from germline, CDR1 is GTSNPN and CDR2 is SVGIG (reference sequence). Trimming took 6 bases from V and 7 from J, leaving 16 bases between them. The CDR3 contains 14 residues. Using immunoSEQ multiplex PCR, the repertoire was profiled, and TCRdb retains in-frame clones only, with some absent. The sample shows 120,000 to 150,000 clones, 80% to 85% of them seen only once. These data are taken from a study of T cell responses to AZD1222 COVID-19 vaccine. Study findings and constraints: Clonal diversity was possibly underestimated; the donors were predominantly white British and more often female. Just five to seven people given AZD1222 tested seropositive at baseline. CD4 TCRs associated with vaccination spanned spike, dominating at 160-218 and 743-854. Only after the peak T cell response were repertoires sampled.

This clonotype was obtained from an adult in good health. This chain links TRBV30 with TRBJ1-6; D gene ambiguous. Sequenced material: peripheral blood, taken on day 0 of MenACWY control vaccination. The CDR3 DNA reads as TGTGCCTGCCGGCGGAGGGTTGGGAATTCACCCCTCCACTTT. It is translated as CACRRRVGNSPLHF.